This TCR beta chain originates from a study of blood T cell repertoires in COVID-19. Study context: Samples of COVID-19 (acute and convalescent) were obtained from the United States, Italy and Spain. PBMCs, B-cell-depleted T cells, or T cells provided the cDNA or gDNA that made up the material.

Source study methods: Reference gene primers were amplified, and this amplification served to estimate nucleated cell counts. Libraries were prepared by immunoSEQ multiplex PCR; TCRdb keeps only in-frame clonotypes and omits some of them. The V and J calls and the clone size are those of that table, but D and trimming were determined from the DNA. This sample has about 120,000 clones, with 70% to 85% found just once. V trimming: 7 bases; J trimming: 6 bases; junction bases outside the gene matches: 10. The CDR3 consists of 14 residues. The germline V gene has CDR1 MNHEY and CDR2 SVGAGI. This chain connects TRBV6-5 to TRBJ2-3, with 7 bases lining up with TRBD2. The specimen was peripheral blood. The clonotype was recovered from a man aged 50 or older with acute or convalescent COVID-19. CDR3 in DNA: TGTGCCAGCATTCTGGGAGGGGAAGGGGATACGCAGTATTTT. Amino acids: CASILGGEGDTQYF.